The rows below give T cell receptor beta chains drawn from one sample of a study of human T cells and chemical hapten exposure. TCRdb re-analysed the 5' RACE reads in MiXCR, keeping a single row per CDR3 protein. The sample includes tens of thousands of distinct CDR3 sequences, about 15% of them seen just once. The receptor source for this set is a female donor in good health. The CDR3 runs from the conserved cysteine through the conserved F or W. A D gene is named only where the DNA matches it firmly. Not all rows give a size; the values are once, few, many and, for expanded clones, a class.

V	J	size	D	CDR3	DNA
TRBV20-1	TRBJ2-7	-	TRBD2	CSAGSGSPYEQYF	TGCAGTGCTGGCAGCGGGAGCCCCTACGAGCAGTACTTC
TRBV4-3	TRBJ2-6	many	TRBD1	CASSQAGGSGANVLTF	TGCGCCAGCAGCCAGGCAGGGGGCTCTGGGGCCAACGTCCTGACTTTC
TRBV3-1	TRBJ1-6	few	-	CASSQNSPLHF	TGTGCCAGCAGCCAGAATTCACCCCTCCACTTT
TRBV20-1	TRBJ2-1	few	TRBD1	CSAPTDRDNEQFF	TGCAGTGCCCCGACCGACAGGGACAATGAGCAGTTCTTC
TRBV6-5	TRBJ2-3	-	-	CASSLDRLNTDTQYF	TGTGCCAGCAGCCTAGACAGGCTTAACACAGATACGCAGTATTTT
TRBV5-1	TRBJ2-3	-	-	CASRLGTDDTQYF	TGCGCCAGCAGGCTAGGTACGGATGATACGCAGTATTTT
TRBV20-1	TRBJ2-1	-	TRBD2	CSARPGGGSYNEQFF	TGCAGTGCTAGGCCGGGAGGAGGGTCCTACAATGAGCAGTTCTTC
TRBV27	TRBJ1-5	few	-	CASSWGSNQPQHF	TGTGCCAGCAGTTGGGGTAGCAATCAGCCCCAGCATTTT
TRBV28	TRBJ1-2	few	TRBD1	CASRQQGDYGYTF	TGTGCCAGCAGACAACAGGGGGACTATGGCTACACCTTC
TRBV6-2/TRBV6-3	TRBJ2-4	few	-	CASSFLKNIQYF	TGTGCCAGCAGTTTCCTCAAAAACATTCAGTACTTC
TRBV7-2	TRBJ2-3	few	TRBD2	CASSPGRLNTDTQYF	TGTGCCAGCAGCCCCGGGAGGCTCAACACAGATACGCAGTATTTT
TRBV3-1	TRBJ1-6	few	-	CASSQEPYSPLHF	TGTGCCAGCAGCCAAGAACCGTATTCACCCCTCCACTTT
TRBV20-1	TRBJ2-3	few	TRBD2	CSAETLAGGPADTQYF	TGCAGTGCTGAAACCCTCGCGGGAGGGCCCGCTGATACGCAGTATTTT
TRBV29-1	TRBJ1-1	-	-	CSAALVPGEMNTEAFF	TGCAGCGCTGCCCTCGTTCCGGGAGAAATGAACACTGAAGCTTTCTTT
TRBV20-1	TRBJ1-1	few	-	CSARDSISGILTEAFF	TGCAGTGCTAGAGATAGTATTTCGGGGATACTCACTGAAGCTTTCTTT
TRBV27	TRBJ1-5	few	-	CASTLGEVSEVAGQPQHF	TGTGCCAGCACTCTGGGTGAGGTTTCGGAGGTCGCGGGACAGCCCCAGCATTTT
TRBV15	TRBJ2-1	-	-	CATSTGLLYNEQFF	TGTGCCACCAGCACGGGACTCCTATACAATGAGCAGTTCTTC
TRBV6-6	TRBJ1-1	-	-	CASSSHFTEAFF	TGTGCCAGCAGTTCCCACTTCACTGAAGCTTTCTTT
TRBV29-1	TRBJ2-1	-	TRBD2	CSVDWAGRGNEQFF	TGCAGCGTTGATTGGGCAGGGAGGGGCAATGAGCAGTTCTTC
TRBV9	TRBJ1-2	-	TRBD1	CASSGLQGTHGYTF	TGTGCCAGCAGCGGATTACAGGGGACCCATGGCTACACCTTC
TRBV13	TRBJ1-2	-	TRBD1	CASSSGTENGYTF	TGTGCCAGCAGTTCAGGGACAGAAAATGGCTACACCTTC
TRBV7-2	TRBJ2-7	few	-	CASSEQGGYEQYF	TGTGCCAGCAGCGAACAGGGGGGGTACGAGCAGTACTTC
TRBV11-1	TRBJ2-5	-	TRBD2	CASRRRLAGVSQETQYF	TGTGCCAGCAGACGCCGACTAGCGGGAGTGTCCCAGGAGACCCAGTACTTC
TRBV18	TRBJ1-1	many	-	CASSPPFGRGQDTEAFF	TGTGCCAGCTCACCACCTTTCGGACGAGGTCAGGACACTGAAGCTTTCTTT
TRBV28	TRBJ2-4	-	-	CASSLVRALIAKNIQYF	TGTGCCAGCAGTTTAGTCAGAGCGCTAATAGCCAAAAACATTCAGTACTTC
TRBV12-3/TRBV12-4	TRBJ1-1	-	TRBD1	CASSPRQGNTEAFF	TGTGCCAGCAGTCCCCGACAGGGGAATACTGAAGCTTTCTTT
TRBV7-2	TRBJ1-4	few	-	CAIPGGINEKLFF	TGTGCCATACCTGGGGGGATTAATGAAAAACTGTTTTTT
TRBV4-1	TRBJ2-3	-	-	CASSQAGSVDTQYF	TGCGCCAGCAGCCAAGCGGGCAGTGTAGATACGCAGTATTTT
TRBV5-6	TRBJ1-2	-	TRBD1	CASSHAGTGGHYGYTF	TGTGCCAGCAGCCATGCCGGGACAGGAGGTCACTATGGCTACACCTTC
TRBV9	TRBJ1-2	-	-	CASSPKRDNYGYTF	TGTGCCAGCAGCCCCAAGAGAGACAACTATGGCTACACCTTC
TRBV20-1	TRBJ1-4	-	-	CSASSVQRTNEKLFF	TGCAGTGCTAGCAGCGTACAGAGAACTAATGAAAAACTGTTTTTT
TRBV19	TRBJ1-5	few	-	CASSGGEAYSNQPQHF	TGTGCCAGTAGTGGTGGGGAAGCTTATAGCAATCAGCCCCAGCATTTT
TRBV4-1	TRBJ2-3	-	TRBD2	CASSQEGPAGGTDTQYF	TGCGCCAGCAGCCAAGAAGGGCCAGCGGGAGGCACAGATACGCAGTATTTT
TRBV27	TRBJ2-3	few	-	CASSPIIGDTQYF	TGTGCCAGCTCCCCGATAATAGGAGATACGCAGTATTTT
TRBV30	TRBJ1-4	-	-	CAWGAGQIEKLFF	TGTGCCTGGGGTGCTGGTCAGATTGAAAAACTGTTTTTT
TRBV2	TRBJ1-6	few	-	CASSEALGREVSPLHF	TGTGCCAGCAGTGAAGCGCTTGGCAGGGAGGTTTCACCCCTCCACTTT
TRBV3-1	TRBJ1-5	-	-	CASSPAGSLNQPQHF	TGTGCCAGCAGCCCGGCGGGGAGCCTCAATCAGCCCCAGCATTTT
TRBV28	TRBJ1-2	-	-	CASGYTFF	TGTGCCAGCGGTTATACCTTCTTC
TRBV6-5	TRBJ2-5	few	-	CASSDSPLRGETQYF	TGTGCCAGTTCTGACAGCCCGCTGAGAGGAGAGACCCAGTACTTC
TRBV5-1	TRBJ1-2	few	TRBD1	CASSHDYSGTGAALTF	TGCGCCAGCAGCCACGACTACTCCGGGACAGGGGCTGCACTCACCTTC
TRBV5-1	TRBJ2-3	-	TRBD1	CASSPDRSGDTQYF	TGCGCCAGCAGCCCGGACAGGTCGGGAGATACGCAGTATTTT
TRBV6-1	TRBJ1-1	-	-	CASSEAGPGEAFF	TGTGCCAGCAGTGAAGCTGGGCCAGGTGAAGCTTTCTTT
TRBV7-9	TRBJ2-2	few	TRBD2	CASSDTTSGSSTGELFF	TGTGCCAGCAGCGACACAACTAGCGGGAGTAGCACCGGGGAGCTGTTTTTT
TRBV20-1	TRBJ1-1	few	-	CSALGPLNTEAFF	TGCAGTGCTCTGGGGCCTCTGAACACTGAAGCTTTCTTT
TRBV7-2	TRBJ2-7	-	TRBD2	CASSSRGEVEQYF	TGTGCCAGCAGCTCCCGGGGGGAGGTCGAGCAGTACTTC
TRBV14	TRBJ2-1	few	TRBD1	CASSQPGQGWNEQFF	TGTGCCAGCAGCCAACCGGGACAGGGGTGGAATGAGCAGTTCTTC